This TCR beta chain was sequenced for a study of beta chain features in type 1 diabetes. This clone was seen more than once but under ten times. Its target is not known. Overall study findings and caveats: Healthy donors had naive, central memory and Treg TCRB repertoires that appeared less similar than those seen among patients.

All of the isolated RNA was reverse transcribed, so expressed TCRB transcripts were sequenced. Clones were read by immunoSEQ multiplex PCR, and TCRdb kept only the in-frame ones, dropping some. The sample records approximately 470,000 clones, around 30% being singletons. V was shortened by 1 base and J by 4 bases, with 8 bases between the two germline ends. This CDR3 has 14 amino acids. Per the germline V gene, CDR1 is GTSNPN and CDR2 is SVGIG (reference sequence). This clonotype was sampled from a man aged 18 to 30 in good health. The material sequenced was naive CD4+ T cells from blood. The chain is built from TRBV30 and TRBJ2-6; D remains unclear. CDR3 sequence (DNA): TGTGCCTGGAGTGCCGGGTTCGGGGCCAACGTCCTGACTTTC. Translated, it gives CAWSAGFGANVLTF.